Listed here are 2 T cell receptor beta chains from one sample, sequenced in a study of blood T cell repertoires in COVID-19. TCRdb keeps only in-frame clones here, not all; method: immunoSEQ multiplex PCR. This sample has some 66,000 clones; around 82% occur once, and the top ten carry just over 6.5%. The sample consisted of peripheral blood. Receptors were obtained from a man between 60 and 70 years old with acute or convalescent COVID-19.

The rearrangement joins TRBV29-1 to TRBJ2-1, with 15 bases lining up with TRBD2. The CDR3 consists of 16 residues. Germline V lookup: CDR1 SQVTM, CDR2 ANQGSEA. Trimming took 2 bases from V and 8 from J; bases not matched to a gene: 7. CDR3 protein: CSVEPGLAGGSDEQFF. CDR3 sequence (DNA): TGCAGCGTTGAACCGGGACTAGCGGGGGGAAGCGATGAGCAGTTCTTC.

The chain links TRBV19 to TRBJ1-2, with 11 bases matching TRBD1. Germline loops: CDR1 LNHDA, CDR2 SQIVND (reference sequence). V dropped 3 bases and J dropped 7; count of bases not matched to a gene: 4. The CDR3 is made up of 14 amino acids. CDR3 region: CASSISGQGGGYTF. Written as DNA, the CDR3 is TGTGCCAGTAGTATCTCGGGACAGGGGGGTGGCTACACCTTC.